The present T cell receptor (beta chain) was sequenced within a study of control samples from healthy donors and cancer patients. The protocol was immunoSEQ multiplex PCR, while the TCRdb copy is restricted to in-frame clones and leaves out a portion. This table has 100,000 to 150,000 clones, around 92% appearing once. There are 13 residues in the CDR3. The germline V and J ends were trimmed by 1 base and 7 bases, with 10 bases remaining between them. Germline V gene data show CDR1 as GTSNPN and CDR2 as SVGIG (reference sequence). Material for sequencing was blood. This sequence was found in a woman aged 45-59 years in good health. The chain combines TRBV30 with TRBJ2-2; maybe TRBD2 (6 bases). CDR3 amino acids: CAWSAQGGGELFF. CDR3 nucleotides: TGTGCCTGGAGTGCGCAGGGAGGCGGGGAGCTGTTTTTT.